The 27 T cell receptor beta chains listed next were all sequenced from one sample in a study of regulatory T cells in long-lasting Graves disease. To make TCR beta libraries, researchers used iRepertoire HTBI primers and Arm-PCR of CDR3 regions. TCRdb independently ran MiXCR on the multiplex PCR reads; one entry per CDR3 protein. The sample has 620,000 or so distinct CDR3 sequences; roughly 15% are singletons. As for time point: newly diagnosed GD, antithyroid drugs for less than 3 months. PBMC RNA was the source of the TCR library. This sample also appeared in a second study, on T cells in Graves' hyperthyroidism and ophthalmopathy.

Sample: peripheral blood mononuclear cells (PBMCs), taken at new diagnosis, from a patient treated with antithyroid drugs. These receptors all come from a woman in her twenties or thirties with Graves disease.

This clonotype came up many times. The chain is built from TRBV2 and TRBJ1-3; weak D call: TRBD1 (5 bases). The CDR3 spans 12 residues. V was cut by 6 bases and J by 9 bases, with 12 bases left in between. Germline lookup yields CDR1 SNHLY and CDR2 FYNNEI. CDR3 amino acids: CASRDIGATIYF. The CDR3 coding sequence is TGTGCCAGCAGGGACATCGGGGCCACCATATATTTT.

This clonotype was found many times. The J gene is TRBJ1-1, the V gene TRBV28, with D possibly being TRBD1 (5 bases). The length of the CDR3 is 18 residues. The V gene lost 4 bases and the J gene lost 2 bases, with 23 bases spanning the gap. CDR1 is MDHEN, CDR2 SYDVKM, per germline. CDR3 bases: TGTGCCAGCAGTTCTCCCAACGCGAGGGGCTTGAAAAACACTGAAGCTTTCTTT. Encoded protein: CASSSPNARGLKNTEAFF.

The sample holds a few counts of this clonotype. This chain links TRBV2 with TRBJ1-6; D perhaps matches TRBD1 (6 bases). This CDR3 spans 14 amino acids. With 3 bases removed from V and 10 bases from J, the gap between germline ends came to 13 bases. Germline CDR1 and CDR2: SNHLY and FYNNEI. This chain's CDR3 is CASSDQGIQSPLHF. DNA for the CDR3: TGTGCCAGCAGTGACCAGGGGATCCAATCACCCCTCCACTTT.

The table lists this clonotype with many counts. The chain combines TRBV11-1 with TRBJ2-7; TRBD2 agrees at 9 bases. CDR3 length: 17 residues. V lost 3 bases to trimming and J lost 5 bases; unmatched junction nucleotides: 14. Germline CDR1 and CDR2: SGHAT and FQDESV (reference sequence). This CDR3 is CASSFAASGALGDEQYF. The CDR3 coding sequence is TGTGCCAGCAGCTTTGCGGCTAGCGGGGCGCTGGGGGACGAGCAGTACTTC.

This chain connects TRBV11-3 to TRBJ2-7; D not certain. CDR3 length: 15 amino acids. The V and J ends lost 2 bases and 1 base respectively, with 12 bases between them. Germline CDR1 SGHNT, CDR2 YENEEA. The CDR3 protein is CASSLTSTASYEQYF. The CDR3 DNA sequence: TGTGCCAGCAGCTTAACATCGACGGCTTCCTACGAGCAGTACTTC.

This clonotype was counted ten times or more. The rearrangement uses TRBV27 and TRBJ1-1; 10 positions match TRBD1. V was clipped by 3 bases and J by 3 bases; unmatched bases: 4. The germline V gene encodes CDR1 MNHEY and CDR2 SMNVEV (reference sequence). This CDR3 has 15 amino acids. The CDR3 nucleotides read TGTGCCAGCAGTTTCCCGGGACAGGGGCACACTGAAGCTTTCTTT. It translates to CASSFPGQGHTEAFF.

This clonotype occurred many times. Compared with germline, one end of the junction differs, possibly owing to a read error. The rearrangement links TRBV2 to TRBJ1-5, with D unresolved. The CDR3 totals 11 residues. Germline values: CDR1 SNHLY, CDR2 FYNNEI. The DNA of the CDR3 is TGTGCCAGCAGGGTAGATCATCCCCAGCATTTT. This gives the protein CASRVDHPQHF.

The rearrangement joins TRBV28 to TRBJ1-1; the D gene is possibly TRBD1 (5 bases). CDR3 length equals 16 residues. The V gene lost 4 bases and the J gene lost 3 bases, with 18 bases spanning the gap. In germline, CDR1 is MDHEN, CDR2 SYDVKM. As DNA, the CDR3 is TGTGCCAGCAGTTCGGGGTTGGGGGGGGGGGACACTGAAGCTTTCTTT. The encoded protein is CASSSGLGGGDTEAFF.

Many counts were recorded for this clonotype. CDR3 bases: TGTGCCAGCAGCCGGGACTTTACCAGGGTTGGCACTGAAGCTTTCTTT. Its translation: CASSRDFTRVGTEAFF. The V and J genes are TRBV5-8 and TRBJ1-1, with D possibly matching TRBD1 (5 bases). Germline V CDR1 and CDR2: SGHTS, YDEGEE. V was cut by 4 bases and J by 4 bases, with 20 bases left in between. This CDR3 has 16 amino acids. The entire variable domain, with the rest obtained from reference TRBV5-8 and TRBJ1-1, is as follows: EAGVTQSPTHLIKTRGQQATLRCSPISGHTSVYWYQQALGLGLQFLLWYDEGEERNRGNFPPRFSGRQFPNYSSELNVNALELEDSALYLCASSRDFTRVGTEAFFGQGTRLTVV.

The chain recombines TRBV30 with TRBJ2-7, with 10 bases lining up with TRBD1. V lost 5 bases, J lost 2 bases, and 0 bases stayed unmatched. Per the germline V gene, CDR1 is GTSNPN and CDR2 is SVGIG (reference sequence). CDR3 length: 12 residues. CDR3 sequence reads: CAWGTGAYEQYF. Written as DNA, the CDR3 is TGTGCCTGGGGGACAGGGGCCTACGAGCAGTACTTC.

This clonotype was found many times. The chain has TRBV29-1 and TRBJ1-4; D perhaps matches TRBD1 (5 bases). CDR1 and CDR2 from the germline V gene are SQVTM and ANQGSEA. The V and J ends lost 6 bases and 7 bases respectively, with 15 bases between them. This CDR3 spans 13 amino acids. The CDR3, as DNA: TGCAGCGTCCACAGGCCGGGGAGTGAAAAACTGTTTTTT. Protein product: CSVHRPGSEKLFF.

In its sample, this clonotype was seen many times. The CDR3 DNA follows: TGTGCCTGGAGTCTCTACTTTAACACTGAAGCTTTCTTT. Residues: CAWSLYFNTEAFF. J is TRBJ1-1 and V is TRBV30; no reliable D call. The germline gives CDR1 GTSNPN, CDR2 SVGIG (reference sequence). CDR3 length equals 13 residues. The germline V and J ends were trimmed by 2 bases and 2 bases, with 9 bases remaining between them.

This clonotype was seen ten or more times. The chain combines TRBV28 with TRBJ1-2; no reliable D call. This CDR3 is built from 11 residues. Looked up from germline, CDR1 is MDHEN and CDR2 is SYDVKM. V was clipped by 5 bases and J by 8 bases, with 9 bases between them. The CDR3 DNA follows: TGTGCCAGCAGTCCCAATTGGGGCTACACCTTC. It translates to CASSPNWGYTF.

The rearrangement uses TRBV6-1 and TRBJ1-6, with D possibly being TRBD1 (5 bases). V gave up 1 base and J gave up 7 bases, with 8 bases separating them. The CDR3 spans 14 residues. Per the germline V gene, CDR1 is MNHNS and CDR2 is SASEGT. The CDR3 spells CASSEVGLNSPLHF. In nucleotides, the CDR3 is TGTGCCAGCAGTGAAGTGGGGCTAAATTCACCCCTCCACTTT.

This clonotype was detected many times. This rearrangement joins TRBV2 to TRBJ1-4; D is unclear. The CDR3 is 15 residues long. The V gene lost 4 bases and the J gene lost 5 bases, with 14 bases spanning the gap. The V gene's germline CDR1 is SNHLY and CDR2 FYNNEI. CDR3 residues: CASSAPGRRNEKLFF. DNA for the CDR3: TGTGCCAGCAGTGCCCCGGGCAGGCGAAATGAAAAACTGTTTTTT.

This rearrangement joins TRBV4-2 to TRBJ1-2, with 7 bases matching TRBD1. The CDR3 is 15 amino acids. From germline, CDR1 is LGHNA and CDR2 YNFKEQ. Trimming at V came to 6 bases and at J to 1 base, leaving 8 bases not matched to a gene. The CDR3 region is CASRERTGGNYGYTF. For the CDR3, the DNA is TGTGCCAGCAGGGAACGGACAGGTGGTAACTATGGCTACACCTTC.

This clonotype was recorded at least ten times. V usage is TRBV28 and J usage is TRBJ1-2, with D tentatively TRBD1 (6 bases). The length of the CDR3 is 15 residues. V was shortened by 6 bases and J by 7 bases, with 21 bases between the two germline ends. Germline CDR1 reads MDHEN; CDR2 reads SYDVKM. CDR3: CASSPTNRVLGGYTF. Written as DNA, the CDR3 is TGTGCCAGCAGCCCTACCAACAGGGTTTTGGGTGGCTACACCTTC.

This clonotype was counted at least ten times. This chain links TRBV11-1 with TRBJ2-5; D not certain. Germline V gene sequence: CDR1 SGHAT, CDR2 FQDESV (reference sequence). The CDR3 is made up of 15 amino acids. Trimming removed 5 bases at V and 0 bases at J, with 13 bases between. The CDR3 bases are TGTGCCAGCAGCCCGAGCCCGAATAACCAAGAGACCCAGTACTTC. It codes for CASSPSPNNQETQYF.

This clonotype appeared many times. This chain links TRBV7-2 with TRBJ2-1; no clear D gene. Per the germline V gene, CDR1 is SGHTA and CDR2 is FQGNSA. Deletions cut 10 bases from V and 5 bases from J, with 18 bases between. The CDR3 loop spans 14 amino acids. DNA for the CDR3: TGTGCCACCCAGTTGGGTGCCGCAAACAATGAGCAGTTCTTC. Its protein product is CATQLGAANNEQFF.

In this sample, this clonotype turned up many times. The chain is built from TRBV20-1 and TRBJ2-3; TRBD2 aligns across 13 bases. J gave up 5 bases and V 4 bases, and 9 bases lay outside the gene matches. CDR3 length equals 16 residues. Germline-derived CDR1 and CDR2 are DFQATT and SNEGSKA (reference sequence). The CDR3 region is CSATGLAGVRRDTQYF. For the CDR3, the DNA is TGCAGTGCTACCGGACTAGCGGGAGTTAGACGAGATACGCAGTATTTT.

This clonotype was recorded at least ten times. This chain joins TRBV7-3 and TRBJ2-2; 8 nucleotides agree with TRBD2. The CDR3 runs to 16 residues. Germline CDR1 SGHTA, CDR2 FQGTGA. The V gene end was trimmed by 4 bases and the J gene end by 7 bases; junction bases not matched to a gene: 11. The CDR3 region has the DNA TGTGCCAGCAGCTACTTACCGGGACTAGAGGTCGGGGAGCTGTTTTTT. Translation: CASSYLPGLEVGELFF.

This clonotype was recorded at least ten times. V usage is TRBV20-1 and J usage is TRBJ2-7, with 10 nucleotides matching TRBD1. Germline V CDR1 and CDR2: DFQATT, SNEGSKA (reference sequence). The CDR3 has 14 amino acids. V trimming: 2 bases; J trimming: 4 bases; junction bases outside the gene matches: 5. Written as DNA, the CDR3 is TGCAGTGCTAGACGGGACAGGGGCGATTACGAGCAGTACTTC. This encodes CSARRDRGDYEQYF.

V usage is TRBV7-9 and J usage is TRBJ2-6, with D uncertain. Germline assignment: CDR1 SEHNR and CDR2 FQNEAQ (reference sequence). Trimming pared 5 bases from V and 0 bases from J, leaving 11 bases between. The CDR3 has 16 residues. CDR3 in DNA: TGTGCCAGCAGCACGAACTTCGTCTCTGGGGCCAACGTCCTGACTTTC. Amino acid sequence: CASSTNFVSGANVLTF.

Many counts were recorded for this clonotype. The CDR3 DNA reads as TGTGCCAGCAGCGAGAGACAGGAGATGAACACTGAAGCTTTCTTT. This translates into CASSERQEMNTEAFF. The chain has TRBV7-2 and TRBJ1-1; D might be TRBD1 (6 bases). CDR3 length equals 15 residues. V gave up 5 bases and J gave up 0 bases, with 13 bases separating them. Germline V gene sequence: CDR1 SGHTA, CDR2 FQGNSA.

This chain links TRBV10-3 with TRBJ2-1; D tentatively fits TRBD1 or TRBD2 (5 bases each). Between the trimmed V and J ends, which lost 3 bases and 5 bases, there was a span of 14 bases. The CDR3 consists of 15 residues. Germline V gene data show CDR1 as ENHRY and CDR2 as SYGVKD. Written as DNA, the CDR3 is TGTGCCATCAGTGATTTGGGGACGGAGAACAATGAGCAGTTCTTC. This codes for CAISDLGTENNEQFF.

This clonotype was recorded a few times. The rearrangement links TRBV9 to TRBJ2-2, with TRBD2 as a possible D gene (6 bases). The CDR3 is 14 residues long. Trimming removed 0 bases from V and 7 bases from J, with 10 bases in between. The germline gives CDR1 SGDLS, CDR2 YYNGEE. This CDR3 is CASSVGGLGGELFF. CDR3 in DNA: TGTGCCAGCAGCGTAGGGGGACTGGGCGGGGAGCTGTTTTTT.

This rearrangement joins TRBV19 to TRBJ1-5; 9 bases align to TRBD1. This CDR3 has 15 amino acids. The V and J ends lost 1 base and 6 bases, in that order; junction bases with no gene match: 4. In germline, CDR1 is LNHDA, CDR2 SQIVND (reference sequence). The CDR3 sequence: CASSIGGTGFQPQHF. In DNA, the CDR3 is TGTGCCAGTAGTATAGGAGGGACAGGGTTTCAGCCCCAGCATTTT.